One sample yielded the 28 T cell receptor beta chains listed below, sequenced in a study of regulatory T cells in long-lasting Graves disease. Time point of the sample: newly diagnosed GD, antithyroid drugs for less than 3 months. PBMCs were the source of the RNA used for TCR sequencing. TCR beta libraries were built with iRepertoire HTBI primers and Arm-PCR of CDR3 regions. Via MiXCR, TCRdb re-called the multiplex PCR reads, giving one row per CDR3 protein. Among roughly 380,000 distinct CDR3 sequences listed, about 14% were seen once. The sample consisted of peripheral blood mononuclear cells (PBMCs), taken at new diagnosis, from a patient treated with antithyroid drugs. The receptors derive from a female donor with Graves disease.

This clonotype was seen at least ten times. The chain is built from TRBV2 and TRBJ1-1; D is ambiguous. The CDR3 runs to 12 residues. V lost 8 bases to trimming and J lost 6 bases, with 13 bases between them. The germline V gene encodes CDR1 SNHLY and CDR2 FYNNEI. The CDR3 nucleotides are TGTGCCAGCTGGGAAGTTCTTTCTGAAGCTTTCTTT. Translated, it gives CASWEVLSEAFF.

This clonotype was seen a few times. The rearrangement links TRBV5-5 to TRBJ1-4; D is possibly TRBD1 (5 bases). Germline values: CDR1 SGHKS, CDR2 YYEKEE (reference sequence). The ends were cut back, 2 bases at V and 7 bases at J, with 9 bases in the middle. This CDR3 has 13 amino acids. The CDR3 loop is CASSFGTVEKLFF. The CDR3 nucleotides read TGTGCCAGCAGCTTCGGGACGGTTGAAAAACTGTTTTTT. Drawing the rest from reference TRBV5-5 and TRBJ1-4, the complete variable domain is DAGVTQSPTHLIKTRGQQVTLRCSPISGHKSVSWYQQVLGQGPQFIFQYYEKEERGRGNFPDRFSARQFPNYSSELNVNALLLGDSALYLCASSFGTVEKLFFGSGTQLSVL.

The sample holds many counts of this clonotype. The chain joins TRBV19 to TRBJ2-1; 9 nucleotides align to TRBD2. V trimming: 1 base; J trimming: 4 bases; junction bases outside the gene matches: 2. CDR1 is LNHDA and CDR2 is SQIVND in the germline V gene (reference sequence). The CDR3 has 15 amino acids. CDR3 nucleotides: TGTGCCAGTAGTATAGGCCTAGCGGGGTACAATGAGCAGTTCTTC. The encoded protein is CASSIGLAGYNEQFF.

This clonotype has just a few counts. This chain uses TRBV7-8 with TRBJ2-5; D is perhaps TRBD1 (6 bases). The V end was cut by 1 base, the J end by 5 bases, with 11 bases between. This CDR3 has 14 amino acids. Germline CDR1 is SGHVS and CDR2 is FQNEAQ. The CDR3 region is CASSLGPGAETQYF. The CDR3 DNA follows: TGTGCCAGCAGCTTAGGGCCAGGGGCTGAGACCCAGTACTTC.

This clonotype was detected many times. This chain uses TRBV20-1 with TRBJ2-1; 10 bases align to TRBD1. Germline-derived CDR1 and CDR2 are DFQATT and SNEGSKA (reference sequence). J lost 2 bases, V lost 6 bases, and 7 bases had no gene match. CDR3 length: 15 amino acids. The CDR3 nucleotides read TGCAGTGCCAAGACAGGGGGCGCGGCCTACAATGAGCAGTTCTTC. Its translation is CSAKTGGAAYNEQFF.

A word on this clonotype: A far larger clone is just one base off, so this is likely a read error. The chain is built from TRBV6-2 or TRBV6-3 and TRBJ1-1, with a tentative D call TRBD1 (5 bases). There are 14 residues in the CDR3. From germline, CDR1 is MNHEY and CDR2 SVGEGT. The CDR3 here is CVSSRGTLNTEAFF. The CDR3 DNA reads as TGTGTCAGCTCACGGGGGACGTTGAACACTGAAGCTTTCTTT.

This clonotype was counted ten times or more. The chain recombines TRBV28 with TRBJ2-1; the D call may be TRBD1 or TRBD2 (6 bases each). Germline assignment: CDR1 MDHEN and CDR2 SYDVKM. This CDR3 comprises 15 residues. V was trimmed by 8 bases and J by 4 bases, leaving 18 bases between them. The CDR3 sequence: CASRHGRGGYNEQFF. Here the CDR3 DNA reads TGTGCCAGCCGGCACGGGAGAGGGGGGTACAATGAGCAGTTCTTC. The full variable domain, rest sourced from reference TRBV28 and TRBJ2-1, is DVKVTQSSRYLVKRTGEKVFLECVQDMDHENMFWYRQDPGLGLRLIYFSYDVKMKEKGDIPEGYSVSREKKERFSLILESASTNQTSMYLCASRHGRGGYNEQFFGPGTRLTVL.

This clonotype was observed a handful of times. The chain joins TRBV6-1 to TRBJ2-7; 10 positions agree with TRBD2. After removal of 5 bases from V and 6 bases from J, the junction contained 7 bases not matched to a gene. Germline values: CDR1 MNHNS, CDR2 SASEGT. The CDR3 covers 14 residues. CDR3 amino acids: CASSTSSGGIEQYF. The DNA for the CDR3 is TGTGCCAGCAGTACCTCTAGCGGGGGAATCGAGCAGTACTTC.

V gene TRBV28 combines with J gene TRBJ2-2; 7 bases agree with TRBD1. V gave up 5 bases and J gave up 7 bases; unmatched junction bases: 7. Germline CDR1 and CDR2: MDHEN and SYDVKM. The CDR3 has 14 residues. CDR3 region: CASSVTGAGGELFF. The CDR3 DNA reads as TGTGCCAGCAGTGTAACAGGGGCCGGCGGGGAGCTGTTTTTT. Full variable domain (outside the CDR3, taken from reference TRBV28 and TRBJ2-2): DVKVTQSSRYLVKRTGEKVFLECVQDMDHENMFWYRQDPGLGLRLIYFSYDVKMKEKGDIPEGYSVSREKKERFSLILESASTNQTSMYLCASSVTGAGGELFFGEGSRLTVL.

This clonotype was counted at least ten times. V is TRBV11-2 and J is TRBJ1-4; no clear D. V was trimmed by 3 bases and J by 4 bases, leaving 9 bases between them. Germline CDR1 reads SGHAT; CDR2 reads FQNNGV. CDR3 length: 14 amino acids. CDR3 nucleotide sequence: TGTGCCAGCAGCTTGGAATACAGTAATGAAAAACTGTTTTTT. Amino acid sequence: CASSLEYSNEKLFF.

This clonotype was seen ten or more times. The chain recombines TRBV7-2 with TRBJ2-1, with 10 bases lining up with TRBD2. The CDR3 is 18 residues long. V lost 5 bases and J lost 9; bases outside the gene matches: 19. Germline assignment: CDR1 SGHTA and CDR2 FQGNSA. DNA for the CDR3: TGTGCCAGCAGCCCCCACGGAAGCGGGAGGGCCTTCCAGTTTGAGCAGTTCTTC. This codes for CASSPHGSGRAFQFEQFF.

This clonotype appeared many times. The rearrangement links TRBV19 to TRBJ2-7; the D gene could be TRBD1 or TRBD2 (5 bases each). V was cut by 5 bases and J by 3 bases, with 20 bases left in between. CDR1 and CDR2 (germline): LNHDA, SQIVND (reference sequence). The CDR3 consists of 16 residues. CDR3 nucleotides: TGTGCCAGTAGTGTGGCCCGGGGCGGATGGCGCTACGAGCAGTACTTC. Its protein is CASSVARGGWRYEQYF.

This clonotype showed up many times. Sequence at one end of the junction differs from germline and may be a read error. The chain couples TRBV4-1 to TRBJ1-1; no clear D gene. CDR1 and CDR2 (germline): MGHRA, YSYEKL. This CDR3 is 19 amino acids long. The CDR3 bases are TGTGCCAGCAGCCAAGCCGGTGGTACAAGCAGGCACCGGAACACTGAAGCTTTCTTT. As protein: CASSQAGGTSRHRNTEAFF.

This clonotype has ten or more counts. The rearrangement links TRBV2 to TRBJ2-5, with TRBD2 matching 10 bases. Germline V lookup: CDR1 SNHLY, CDR2 FYNNEI. V shed 6 bases and J 3 bases; nucleotides not matched to a gene: 7. The CDR3 is 15 amino acids. The CDR3 here is CASRTGLADKETQYF. The DNA for the CDR3 is TGTGCCAGCAGGACAGGACTAGCGGACAAAGAGACCCAGTACTTC.

This clonotype turned up a few times. The chain carries TRBV5-1 and TRBJ2-2; D perhaps matches TRBD1 (6 bases). V gave up 1 base and J gave up 1 base, with 8 bases separating them. Germline assignment: CDR1 SGHRS and CDR2 YFSETQ. The CDR3 spans 15 residues. The DNA for the CDR3 is TGCGCCAGCAGCTTGTTACAGGGGAACACCGGGGAGCTGTTTTTT. Amino acid sequence: CASSLLQGNTGELFF. Based on the CDR3 plus reference TRBV5-1 and TRBJ2-2, the full variable domain is KAGVTQTPRYLIKTRGQQVTLSCSPISGHRSVSWYQQTPGQGLQFLFEYFSETQRNKGNFPGRFSGRQFSNSRSEMNVSTLELGDSALYLCASSLLQGNTGELFFGEGSRLTVL.

The chain combines TRBV7-9 with TRBJ1-2; perhaps TRBD1 as D (6 bases). Germline V gene lookup returns CDR1 SEHNR and CDR2 FQNEAQ (reference sequence). The CDR3 runs 14 residues. V was shortened by 5 bases and J by 3 bases, with 13 bases between the two germline ends. The CDR3 DNA reads TGTGCCAGCAGCCACGCGAGGACAGACTATGGCTACACCTTC. It is translated as CASSHARTDYGYTF.

The chain couples TRBV20-1 to TRBJ1-1, with unresolved D. Germline values: CDR1 DFQATT, CDR2 SNEGSKA (reference sequence). V was cut by 3 bases and J by 1 base, with 9 bases left in between. The CDR3 length is 13 residues. This CDR3 reads CSASLSGNTEAFF. CDR3 nucleotides: TGCAGTGCTAGTTTGTCAGGGAACACTGAAGCTTTCTTT.

The chain recombines TRBV28 with TRBJ2-7; D tentatively fits TRBD1 or TRBD2 (6 bases each). Germline lookup yields CDR1 MDHEN and CDR2 SYDVKM. The CDR3 length is 15 residues. V dropped 6 bases and J dropped 7 bases, with 22 bases sitting between them. The CDR3 sequence: CASSSVGGGGGEQYF. DNA of the CDR3: TGTGCCAGCAGCTCTGTGGGCGGAGGGGGTGGGGAGCAGTACTTC.

The DNA of the CDR3 is TGCGCCAGCAGCCAAGCAGCGGGGGCAGATACGCAGTATTTT. Protein product: CASSQAAGADTQYF. The genes are TRBV4-3 and TRBJ2-3, with 8 bases that match TRBD2. After removal of 1 base from V and 4 bases from J, the junction contained 1 base not matched to a gene. Looked up from germline, CDR1 is LGHNA and CDR2 is YSLEER. The CDR3 contains 14 residues.

The genes are TRBV29-1 and TRBJ1-2, with TRBD1 matching over 9 bases. Germline CDR1 reads SQVTM; CDR2 reads ANQGSEA. The CDR3 is 12 amino acids. Trimming at V came to 7 bases and at J to 6 bases, leaving 6 bases not matched to a gene. CDR3 in amino acids: CSGGTGGDGYTF. DNA of the CDR3: TGCAGCGGAGGAACAGGGGGCGATGGCTACACCTTC.

This clonotype has ten or more counts. This chain joins TRBV29-1 and TRBJ2-5, with a possible D match to TRBD2 (5 bases). The length of the CDR3 is 15 residues. The germline V gene has CDR1 SQVTM and CDR2 ANQGSEA. V lost 4 bases and J 3 bases, leaving 18 bases between the germline ends. CDR3 sequence (DNA): TGCAGCGTTGGGCCTCGAGGAGCGGTGGAAGAGACCCAGTACTTC. This translates into CSVGPRGAVEETQYF.

This clonotype was recorded many times. V usage is TRBV5-1 and J usage is TRBJ2-3, with TRBD2 matching over 8 bases. V dropped 2 bases and J dropped 0; count of bases not matched to a gene: 8. This CDR3 spans 17 amino acids. Germline V lookup: CDR1 SGHRS, CDR2 YFSETQ. The CDR3 DNA follows: TGCGCCAGCAGCTTACCACGGGAGGGCCCGAGCACAGATACGCAGTATTTT. This encodes CASSLPREGPSTDTQYF.

V is TRBV3-1 and J is TRBJ1-1; D may be TRBD1 (6 bases). The germline V and J ends were trimmed by 8 bases and 1 base, with 17 bases remaining between them. In germline, CDR1 is LGHDT, CDR2 YNNKEL (reference sequence). CDR3 length: 15 residues. The CDR3 region is CASGLRAGANTEAFF. CDR3 bases: TGTGCCAGCGGCCTCAGGGCGGGGGCGAACACTGAAGCTTTCTTT.

Worth noting for this clonotype: This is likely an artifact of a read error, given a far larger clone one base away. The chain recombines TRBV12-3 or TRBV12-4 with TRBJ2-1, with D possibly TRBD1 on 6 matching bases. The tail of the sequence fits TRBJ2-5 better, so the J call may be wrong. The CDR3 totals 15 residues. DNA for the CDR3: TGTGCCAGCAGTCCTTTCGTGGGGGCGGAGGAGACCCAGTACTTC. Translating gives CASSPFVGAEETQYF.

This clonotype was counted at least ten times. The chain is built from TRBV5-1 and TRBJ1-2, with 7 bases matching TRBD1. Trimming took 4 bases from V and 6 from J; bases not matched to a gene: 6. This CDR3 has 13 residues. The germline V gene has CDR1 SGHRS and CDR2 YFSETQ. In nucleotides, the CDR3 is TGCGCCAGCAGCCTGATGGGGACAGATGGCTACACCTTC. It codes for CASSLMGTDGYTF.

The chain carries TRBV19 and TRBJ2-1; TRBD2 aligns across 11 bases. CDR1 is LNHDA, CDR2 SQIVND, per germline (reference sequence). This CDR3 spans 14 amino acids. J was trimmed by 3 bases and V by 10 bases; bases with no gene match: 5. The CDR3 loop reads CATTTSGSYNEQFF. Written as DNA, the CDR3 is TGTGCCACCACCACTAGCGGGAGCTACAATGAGCAGTTCTTC. The full variable domain, in which reference TRBV19 and TRBJ2-1 provide the parts outside the CDR3, is DGGITQSPKYLFRKEGQNVTLSCEQNLNHDAMYWYRQDPGQGLRLIYYSQIVNDFQKGDIAEGYSVSREKKESFPLTVTSAQKNPTAFYLCATTTSGSYNEQFFGPGTRLTVL.

At least ten counts were recorded for this clonotype. This chain connects TRBV5-4 to TRBJ1-1; 7 bases are a match to TRBD1. Losses at the gene ends were 3 bases for V and 4 bases for J; bases not matched to a gene: 3. This CDR3 comprises 13 residues. Per the germline V gene, CDR1 is SGHNT and CDR2 is YYREEE (reference sequence). CDR3 loop: CASSSTGSTEAFF. DNA of the CDR3: TGTGCCAGCAGCTCGACAGGGAGCACTGAAGCTTTCTTT.

Many counts were recorded for this clonotype. The chain couples TRBV9 to TRBJ2-5; D possibly corresponds to TRBD1 (6 bases). Trimming shortened V by 1 base and J by 1 base, and 11 bases separated the two germline ends. The CDR3 loop spans 15 amino acids. The germline CDR1 and CDR2 sequences are SGDLS and YYNGEE. CDR3 bases: TGTGCCAGCAGCGTAACCGGGACACTCCAAGAGACCCAGTACTTC. It is translated as CASSVTGTLQETQYF.